A selection of T cell receptor beta chains follows, all from one sample in a study of beta chain features in type 1 diabetes. The table came from immunoSEQ multiplex PCR; TCRdb's copy has only in-frame clones and leaves some out. The table includes a few hundred thousand clones, 8% to 13% detected once. Sequencing used naive CD4+ T cells from blood. The origin of the receptors is a woman aged 25 to 39 in good health. Both conserved end residues are part of each CDR3. The D gene is left open where the match is weak. The listing skips clone size in some rows; elsewhere it reads once, few, many or a size class.

v_gene	j_gene	abundance	d_gene	len	CDR3nt	CDR3aa
TRBV7-9	TRBJ1-5	few	.	14	TGTGCCAGCAGCTTAGACCACAGCTATCAGCCCCAGCATTTT	CASSLDHSYQPQHF
TRBV7-2	TRBJ2-3	.	.	15	TGTGCCAGCAGCTTAGTGGGTAGCGGCACAGATACGCAGTATTTT	CASSLVGSGTDTQYF
TRBV9	TRBJ2-7	.	.	15	TGTGCCAGCAGCGATGGAGGGGACTCGGCCTACGAGCAGTACTTC	CASSDGGDSAYEQYF
TRBV19	TRBJ2-7	.	.	16	TGTGCCAGTAGTATAGGCGATTCGAAACTCTCCTACGAGCAGTACTTC	CASSIGDSKLSYEQYF
TRBV15	TRBJ2-6	few	.	15	TGTGCCACCAGCAGGACTTTGGGTGGGGCCAACGTCCTGACTTTC	CATSRTLGGANVLTF
TRBV5-1	TRBJ2-5	few	TRBD2	14	TGCGCCAGCAGCTTGGTGGGGGGGCAAGAGACCCAGTACTTC	CASSLVGGQETQYF
TRBV15	TRBJ2-7	.	TRBD2	17	TGTGCCACCAGCACGGGGACTAGCGGGAGTATCCCCTACGAGCAGTACTTC	CATSTGTSGSIPYEQYF
TRBV10-3	TRBJ2-1	few	TRBD1	15	TGTGCCATCAGTGAGAGGGACAGGGAATACAATGAGCAGTTCTTC	CAISERDREYNEQFF
TRBV30	TRBJ2-3	few	TRBD2	15	TGTGCCTGGAGTACTAGCGGGAGGTACACAGATACGCAGTATTTT	CAWSTSGRYTDTQYF
TRBV30	TRBJ2-7	few	TRBD1	12	TGTGCCTGGGGGACAGGCACCTACGAGCAGTACTTC	CAWGTGTYEQYF
TRBV29-1	TRBJ2-5	.	.	14	TGCAGCGTTGAAGTTAAGCGCCGCCAAGAGACCCAGTACTTC	CSVEVKRRQETQYF
TRBV9	TRBJ2-2	.	.	15	TGTGCCAGCAGCCCGAGCGGTACCTCTGCCGGGGAGCTGTTTTTT	CASSPSGTSAGELFF
TRBV5-1	TRBJ2-7	few	.	15	TGCGCCAGCAGCCTGTCGGCGGGGAACTACTACGAGCAGTACTTC	CASSLSAGNYYEQYF
TRBV9	TRBJ2-1	.	TRBD2	16	TGTGCCAGCAGCGCCTTCGGGAGCGGGAGTTTTTTTGAGCAGTTCTTC	CASSAFGSGSFFEQFF
TRBV5-1	TRBJ2-6	few	TRBD1	17	TGCGCCAGCAGCTTGGACGACAGGGGCGGTGGGGCCAACGTCCTGACTTTC	CASSLDDRGGGANVLTF
TRBV18	TRBJ2-7	few	TRBD1	14	TGTGCCAGCTCACCGGACAGGGTGAACTACGAGCAGTACTTC	CASSPDRVNYEQYF